The 18 T cell receptor beta chains listed next were all sequenced from one sample in a study of T cells in Graves' hyperthyroidism and ophthalmopathy. It was RNA transcripts that yielded the amplified TCR beta CDR3 regions. During a first-round RT-PCR of the TCR CDR3, the HTBI primer set was used. TCRdb called the multiplex PCR reads again in MiXCR, with one record for every CDR3 protein. This table holds 500,000 to 600,000 distinct CDR3 sequences, around 46% found once. The source material was peripheral blood or thyroid tissue (not recorded which). The source of these receptors is a young woman with Graves' hyperthyroidism.

This clonotype was seen only a few times. The rearrangement links TRBV27 to TRBJ1-4; D uncertain. The V end was cut by 0 bases, the J end by 0 bases, with 5 bases between. Germline V gene sequence: CDR1 MNHEY, CDR2 SMNVEV (reference sequence). The CDR3 extends over 15 amino acids. CDR3: CASSLSWATNEKLFF. The CDR3 DNA reads TGTGCCAGCAGTTTATCCTGGGCAACTAATGAAAAACTGTTTTTT.

As DNA, the CDR3 is TGTGCCAGCAGCTTATCGGGCTCGCAGCCCCAGCATTTT. It encodes CASSLSGSQPQHF. The J gene is TRBJ1-5, the V gene TRBV7-3; no clear D. The germline gives CDR1 SGHTA, CDR2 FQGTGA. V was clipped by 2 bases and J by 7 bases, with 9 bases between them. There are 13 residues in the CDR3.

Comment on this clonotype: No conserved phenylalanine or tryptophan ends this CDR3, so it is likely a read error. V and J are TRBV7-2 and TRBJ2-7; D unclear. CDR1 is SGHTA and CDR2 is FQGNSA in the germline V gene. The V end lost 3 bases, the J end lost 0 bases, and 3 bases lay between the germline ends. The CDR3 runs 12 residues. This CDR3 reads CASSFPSYEQYL. As DNA, the CDR3 is TGTGCCAGCAGCTTCCCCTCCTACGAGCAGTACCTC.

This chain joins TRBV7-9 and TRBJ1-1; no clear D. This CDR3 is 17 amino acids long. Per germline, CDR1 SEHNR and CDR2 FQNEAQ (reference sequence). Trimming removed 4 bases from V and 0 bases from J, with 18 bases in between. Written as DNA, the CDR3 is TGTGCCAGCAGCTCCCTAATATCCGCGGGGATGAACACTGAAGCTTTCTTT. Residues: CASSSLISAGMNTEAFF.

V usage is TRBV5-1 and J usage is TRBJ1-1; 8 positions match TRBD1. Germline V CDR1 and CDR2: SGHRS, YFSETQ. Trimming cost V 3 bases and J 1 base; bases outside gene matches: 14. The CDR3 is 18 residues long. The CDR3 region is CASSSQGQVSFGNTEAFF. The CDR3 region has the DNA TGCGCCAGCAGCTCCCAGGGACAGGTATCATTTGGGAACACTGAAGCTTTCTTT. The variable domain in full, completed from reference TRBV5-1 and TRBJ1-1, reads KAGVTQTPRYLIKTRGQQVTLSCSPISGHRSVSWYQQTPGQGLQFLFEYFSETQRNKGNFPGRFSGRQFSNSRSEMNVSTLELGDSALYLCASSSQGQVSFGNTEAFFGQGTRLTVV.

This sequence joins TRBV2 and TRBJ1-6; 9 bases are shared with TRBD1. The ends lost 6 bases at V and 7 bases at J; junction bases unmatched: 4. This CDR3 has 14 amino acids. CDR1 SNHLY and CDR2 FYNNEI come from the germline V gene. CDR3 coding DNA: TGTGCCAGCAGGGGACAGGGAGAGAATTCACCCCTCCACTTT. Translating it yields CASRGQGENSPLHF.

Comments on this clonotype: A read error may be the cause here, since a much bigger clone is one base away. The chain is built from TRBV6-6 and TRBJ2-2; TRBD2 agrees at 12 bases. The CDR3 length is 16 residues. Germline V gene lookup returns CDR1 MNHNY and CDR2 SVGAGI (reference sequence). The CDR3 spells CACSGLAGSNTGELFF. CDR3 DNA sequence: TGTGCCTGCAGCGGACTAGCGGGGTCGAACACCGGGGAGCTGTTTTTT.

The CDR3 region has the DNA TGTGCCAGCAGCCGTGGGGAGACCCAGCATTTT. As protein: CASSRGETQHF. This chain connects TRBV7-2 to TRBJ1-5; D gene uncertain. The germline V gene encodes CDR1 SGHTA and CDR2 FQGNSA. Trimming took off 5 bases at V and 11 bases at J, with 10 bases between the two ends. The CDR3 extends over 11 amino acids.

This clonotype was detected many times. CDR3 sequence reads: CSVESAVGYDGYTF. The CDR3 DNA follows: TGCAGCGTCGAGTCTGCCGTAGGGTATGATGGCTACACCTTC. The genes are TRBV29-1 and TRBJ1-2, with D unresolved. The CDR3 loop spans 14 amino acids. V dropped 6 bases and J dropped 6 bases, with 20 bases sitting between them. Germline V gene sequence: CDR1 SQVTM, CDR2 ANQGSEA.

This chain connects TRBV20-1 to TRBJ2-7, with 9 nucleotides matching TRBD2. The V segment lost 1 base and the J segment 7 bases; nucleotides outside the gene matches: 11. The CDR3 extends over 15 amino acids. The germline V gene has CDR1 DFQATT and CDR2 SNEGSKA (reference sequence). The CDR3 here is CSARGLAGNTGEQYF. CDR3 sequence (DNA): TGCAGTGCTAGAGGTCTAGCGGGGAACACCGGGGAGCAGTACTTC.

This clonotype was detected many times. This chain connects TRBV20-1 to TRBJ2-7, with a weak D call TRBD1 (5 bases). This CDR3 contains 15 residues. Deletions cut 3 bases from V and 4 bases from J, with 19 bases between. Germline CDR1 DFQATT, CDR2 SNEGSKA (reference sequence). CDR3 sequence reads: CSARPFDSPGYEQYF. In nucleotides, the CDR3 is TGCAGTGCTAGGCCATTCGACAGCCCCGGGTACGAGCAGTACTTC.

This sequence joins TRBV7-2 and TRBJ2-1, with D possibly matching TRBD1 (5 bases). The J call may be wrong; the DNA end is better matched by TRBJ2-7. This CDR3 has 15 amino acids. The germline V gene has CDR1 SGHTA and CDR2 FQGNSA. CDR3 protein: CASSQTGSSYNEQYF. CDR3 sequence (DNA): TGTGCCAGCAGTCAAACAGGTAGCTCCTACAATGAGCAGTACTTC.

This clonotype has just a few counts. The chain is built from TRBV20-1 and TRBJ2-1, with D possibly TRBD2 on 6 matching bases. V lost 3 bases, J lost 2 bases, and 11 bases lay in between. The CDR3 has 14 residues. Germline V lookup: CDR1 DFQATT, CDR2 SNEGSKA (reference sequence). This chain's CDR3 is CSARRDSTYNEQFF. CDR3 sequence (DNA): TGCAGTGCTAGGAGGGACTCGACCTACAATGAGCAGTTCTTC.

This chain links TRBV19 with TRBJ1-3, with D perhaps matching TRBD1 (5 bases). The CDR3 has 14 amino acids. Germline V gene sequence: CDR1 LNHDA, CDR2 SQIVND (reference sequence). Trimming took off 3 bases at V and 4 bases at J, with 10 bases between the two ends. The CDR3 nucleotides read TGTGCCAGTAGTATCAATGGGGCGGGAAACACCATATATTTT. Amino acid sequence: CASSINGAGNTIYF.

The V call is TRBV29-1, the J call TRBJ1-1; D unclear. This CDR3 has 12 amino acids. Germline assignment: CDR1 SQVTM and CDR2 ANQGSEA. Trimming left V 4 bases short and J 0 bases short, with 6 bases between. The CDR3: CSVGHMNTEAFF. CDR3 in DNA: TGCAGCGTTGGACACATGAACACTGAAGCTTTCTTT. Using reference TRBV29-1 and TRBJ1-1 for the parts outside the CDR3, the full variable domain is SAVISQKPSRDICQRGTSLTIQCQVDSQVTMMFWYRQQPGQSLTLIATANQGSEATYESGFVIDKFPISRPNLTFSTLTVSNMSPEDSSIYLCSVGHMNTEAFFGQGTRLTVV.

The V and J genes are TRBV12-3 or TRBV12-4 and TRBJ1-6; D is possibly TRBD1 (6 bases). Trimming removed 6 bases from V and 14 bases from J, with 17 bases in between. This CDR3 has 13 residues. CDR3 region: CASRRQDGGSLHF. In DNA form, the CDR3 reads TGTGCCAGCAGAAGACAGGACGGGGGATCCCTCCACTTT.

This clonotype was recorded once. The chain carries TRBV29-1 and TRBJ2-7; 11 nucleotides line up with TRBD2. CDR1 and CDR2 (germline): SQVTM, ANQGSEA. The CDR3 spans 15 residues. V shed 5 bases, J shed 3 bases, and the junction held 9 bases outside the gene matches. In DNA form, the CDR3 reads TGCAGCGTTAGTGGTGGCGGGACTAGCGGCTACGAGCAGTACTTC. Translating gives CSVSGGGTSGYEQYF.

The chain links TRBV13 to TRBJ2-2; tentatively, D is TRBD2 (6 bases). CDR1 is PRHDT, CDR2 FYEKMQ, per germline (reference sequence). Trimming took off 0 bases at V and 4 bases at J, with 12 bases between the two ends. This CDR3 comprises 16 residues. This chain's CDR3 is CASSLGSRDRTGELFF. CDR3 in DNA: TGTGCCAGCAGCTTAGGGTCGCGGGACCGCACCGGGGAGCTGTTTTTT.